Below, 17 T cell receptor beta chains from the same sample are listed, as sequenced in a study of identical twins. TCRdb passed the 5' RACE reads through MiXCR, listing each CDR3 protein once. The data hold 310,000 or so distinct CDR3 sequences, with about 8.1% observed a single time. The same data also contributed to another study, on yellow fever vaccine responses in identical twins.

The specimen sequenced was memory (CD45RO+) T cells sorted from blood. The source is a young woman in good health.

This clonotype was recorded at least ten times. The chain links TRBV12-3 or TRBV12-4 to TRBJ2-5, with 7 bases matching TRBD2. The CDR3 has 12 residues. Trimming at V came to 3 bases and at J to 7 bases, leaving 2 bases not matched to a gene. The CDR3 sequence is CASSFGGGTQYF. The CDR3, as DNA: TGTGCCAGCAGTTTCGGCGGGGGGACCCAGTACTTC.

This rearrangement joins TRBV6-1 to TRBJ2-7; 10 bases are a match to TRBD1. The J segment lost 1 base and the V segment lost 7 bases, leaving 4 bases of the junction unmatched. Per the germline V gene, CDR1 is MNHNS and CDR2 is SASEGT. The CDR3 is 14 amino acids. The CDR3 DNA reads TGTGCCAGCACCCAGGGACAGGGGTCCTACGAGCAGTACTTC. It yields the protein CASTQGQGSYEQYF.

The chain recombines TRBV2 with TRBJ2-2, with unresolved D. This CDR3 region has 14 residues. Germline V gives CDR1 SNHLY, CDR2 FYNNEI. Between the trimmed V and J ends, which lost 4 bases and 7 bases, there was a span of 13 bases. The CDR3 coding sequence is TGTGCCAGCAGTGTTTCGCTTACCCTCGGGGAGCTGTTTTTT. As protein: CASSVSLTLGELFF.

This clonotype was recorded at least ten times. V is TRBV25-1 and J is TRBJ2-1, with 7 nucleotides matching TRBD2. Trimming at V came to 7 bases and at J to 6 bases, leaving 15 bases not matched to a gene. CDR1 MGHDK and CDR2 SYGVNS come from the germline V gene. The CDR3 spans 16 residues. In nucleotides, the CDR3 is TGTGCCAGCACAGAGAGCTCGTTCTTAGCGGGCAATGAGCAGTTCTTC. Protein sequence: CASTESSFLAGNEQFF.

V usage is TRBV7-2 and J usage is TRBJ1-1; tentative D call: TRBD1 (6 bases). Germline values: CDR1 SGHTA, CDR2 FQGNSA. V was trimmed by 2 bases and J by 2 bases, leaving 12 bases between them. CDR3 length equals 15 residues. In DNA, the CDR3 is TGTGCCAGCAGCTTATTTGCAGGGGTCAACACTGAAGCTTTCTTT. It specifies CASSLFAGVNTEAFF.

This clonotype turned up a few times. The junction shows a germline mismatch at one end, possibly a read error. The rearrangement links TRBV3-1 to TRBJ1-3; TRBD1 agrees at 7 bases. The CDR3 loop spans 14 amino acids. CDR1 is LGHDT, CDR2 YNNKEL, per germline (reference sequence). The CDR3 here is CASSRRGQHNTLYF. The CDR3 DNA is TGTGCCAGCAGCCGGAGGGGGCAGCACAACACCCTATATTTT.

This clonotype was observed a few times. The chain recombines TRBV6-6 with TRBJ1-4; no definite D call. This CDR3 has 13 amino acids. With 0 bases removed from V and 3 bases from J, the gap between germline ends came to 2 bases. Germline V lookup: CDR1 MNHNY, CDR2 SVGAGI (reference sequence). The CDR3 sequence is CASSYSANEKLFF. The DNA for the CDR3 is TGTGCCAGCAGTTACTCGGCTAATGAAAAACTGTTTTTT.

This clonotype was detected only a few times. The chain couples TRBV5-1 to TRBJ2-1, with a tentative D call TRBD2 (6 bases). Germline CDR1 reads SGHRS; CDR2 reads YFSETQ. V was pared by 0 bases and J by 4 bases, with 14 bases between. CDR3 length equals 16 residues. The CDR3 DNA reads TGCGCCAGCAGCTTGGATGGAGCTAGCGAGTACAATGAGCAGTTCTTC. This codes for CASSLDGASEYNEQFF.

Ten or more counts support this clonotype. The V gene is TRBV6-5, the J gene TRBJ2-3, with D unclear. This CDR3 is 15 amino acids long. The V end lost 2 bases, the J end lost 1 base, and 10 bases lay between the germline ends. Germline V gene data show CDR1 as MNHEY and CDR2 as SVGAGI. The CDR3 sequence is CASSYGLLRTDTQYF. DNA of the CDR3: TGTGCCAGCAGTTACGGTTTACTGCGCACAGATACGCAGTATTTT.

V and J are TRBV20-1 and TRBJ2-7; D perhaps matches TRBD2 (6 bases). Between the trimmed V and J ends, which lost 2 bases and 4 bases, there was a span of 12 bases. The CDR3 is 13 residues long. Germline-derived CDR1 and CDR2 are DFQATT and SNEGSKA (reference sequence). The CDR3 loop reads CSARPTGEYEQYF. DNA of the CDR3: TGCAGTGCTAGACCAACGGGGGAATACGAGCAGTACTTC.

The CDR3 region is CASSSRQGAGGELFF. The CDR3 nucleotides read TGTGCCAGCAGTAGCCGACAGGGGGCTGGCGGGGAGCTGTTTTTT. The chain uses TRBV6-5 and TRBJ2-2, with 10 bases matching TRBD1. The CDR3 sequence is 15 residues long. Germline values: CDR1 MNHEY, CDR2 SVGAGI. With V trimmed by 5 bases and J by 7 bases, 7 bases remained unmatched.

This clonotype was counted ten times or more. The chain has TRBV20-1 and TRBJ2-1; 8 bases fit TRBD2. Germline V gene data show CDR1 as DFQATT and CDR2 as SNEGSKA (reference sequence). The V and J ends lost 5 bases and 10 bases, in that order; junction bases with no gene match: 16. The CDR3 contains 15 residues. CDR3 in DNA: TGCAGTGCTCATGACCCTGGACTAGCCGGCAGCGAGCAGTTCTTC. This translates into CSAHDPGLAGSEQFF.

This clonotype was counted at least ten times. V is TRBV11-2 and J is TRBJ2-1; 10 bases map to TRBD2. The CDR3 spans 16 residues. Trimming took 5 bases from V and 4 from J; bases not matched to a gene: 8. The germline V gene encodes CDR1 SGHAT and CDR2 FQNNGV. CDR3 DNA sequence: TGTGCCAGCAGCCGCAGGACTAGCGGAGAGTACAATGAGCAGTTCTTC. The encoded protein is CASSRRTSGEYNEQFF.

This clonotype has just a few counts. The rearrangement joins TRBV5-6 to TRBJ1-5; 7 positions agree with TRBD1. V shed 2 bases and J 3 bases; nucleotides not matched to a gene: 5. Germline V gene sequence: CDR1 SGHDT, CDR2 YYEEEE. CDR3 length: 15 amino acids. The CDR3 DNA sequence: TGTGCCAGCAGCTTAGGACAGGTCCCCAATCAGCCCCAGCATTTT. The encoded protein is CASSLGQVPNQPQHF.

This clonotype was found many times. The chain carries TRBV29-1 and TRBJ1-1; D is unclear. This CDR3 is built from 13 residues. CDR1 and CDR2 (germline): SQVTM, ANQGSEA. The V gene lost 7 bases and the J gene lost 0 bases, with 12 bases spanning the gap. The CDR3 bases are TGCAGCGCTCGAATTGACCTGAACACTGAAGCTTTCTTT. It is translated as CSARIDLNTEAFF.

This rearrangement joins TRBV7-3 to TRBJ2-1; 7 positions match TRBD2. This CDR3 is 15 amino acids long. Trimming removed 4 bases from V and 9 bases from J; junction bases left unmatched: 12. The germline V gene encodes CDR1 SGHTA and CDR2 FQGTGA. The CDR3 spells CASSSRTSRMGEQFF. The CDR3 DNA follows: TGTGCCAGCAGCTCTCGGACTAGTCGAATGGGTGAGCAGTTCTTC.

This clonotype was recorded many times. The chain links TRBV5-1 to TRBJ2-2; 8 bases match TRBD2. The germline V gene has CDR1 SGHRS and CDR2 YFSETQ. The CDR3 runs 16 residues. J was trimmed by 3 bases and V by 3 bases; bases with no gene match: 7. CDR3 sequence: CASSSYIAGYTGELFF. Here the CDR3 DNA reads TGCGCCAGCAGCTCTTACATAGCGGGGTACACCGGGGAGCTGTTTTTT.